These 6 T cell receptor beta chains originate from one sample sequenced in a study of neurological immune-mediated disorders. TCRdb analysed the 5' RACE reads with MiXCR anew, one entry per CDR3 protein. The sample shows under 90,000 distinct CDR3 sequences, approximately 3.5% of them seen only once. The sequencing sample was made of PBMCs. Every receptor here comes from a woman in her forties or fifties with multiple sclerosis.

This clonotype was detected ten times or more. The chain couples TRBV7-9 to TRBJ2-3, with D perhaps TRBD1 or TRBD2 (5 bases each). V shed 4 bases and J shed 0 bases, with 11 bases lying between them. This CDR3 contains 15 residues. Germline V lookup: CDR1 SEHNR, CDR2 FQNEAQ (reference sequence). CDR3 nucleotides: TGTGCCAGCAGCTCAAAGGGACGGAGCACAGATACGCAGTATTTT. It yields the protein CASSSKGRSTDTQYF.

At least ten counts were recorded for this clonotype. The chain employs TRBV9 and TRBJ2-3; 10 nucleotides match TRBD2. The germline CDR1 and CDR2 sequences are SGDLS and YYNGEE. The junction had 4 bases not matched to a gene; V was cut back by 0 bases and J by 3 bases. This CDR3 region has 16 residues. This CDR3 is CASSVGGGLATDTQYF. Here the CDR3 DNA reads TGTGCCAGCAGCGTAGGCGGGGGACTAGCGACAGATACGCAGTATTTT.

This clonotype showed up many times. The J gene is TRBJ1-5, the V gene TRBV12-3 or TRBV12-4, with 10 nucleotides matching TRBD1. V trimming: 5 bases; J trimming: 7 bases; junction bases outside the gene matches: 8. The CDR3 loop spans 15 amino acids. The CDR3 spells CASSPAGQGLQPQHF. For the CDR3, the DNA is TGTGCCAGCAGTCCCGCGGGACAGGGGTTACAGCCCCAGCATTTT.

This clonotype turned up a few times. The chain is built from TRBV5-1 and TRBJ2-3; D is possibly TRBD2 (5 bases). Germline V gene data show CDR1 as SGHRS and CDR2 as YFSETQ. V lost 0 bases and J lost 1, with 9 bases in between. The CDR3 sequence is 15 residues long. The CDR3 region is CASSLDLRGTDTQYF. The CDR3 nucleotides are TGCGCCAGCAGCTTGGACCTGCGGGGCACAGATACGCAGTATTTT.

The table lists this clonotype with many counts. The genes are TRBV5-5 and TRBJ2-3; 11 positions match TRBD2. J gave up 3 bases and V 2 bases, and 5 bases lay outside the gene matches. The CDR3 has 16 residues. The germline CDR1 and CDR2 sequences are SGHKS and YYEKEE (reference sequence). The CDR3 reads CASSFWLAGGTDTQYF. CDR3 bases: TGTGCCAGCAGCTTTTGGCTAGCGGGGGGAACAGATACGCAGTATTTT.

This clonotype was detected ten times or more. The V and J genes are TRBV15 and TRBJ1-5; no clear D. The CDR3 consists of 15 residues. V dropped 4 bases and J dropped 4 bases, with 14 bases sitting between them. CDR1 is LNHNV and CDR2 is YYDKDF in the germline V gene (reference sequence). In DNA, the CDR3 is TGTGCCACCAGCATCGACCCGGGATCGAATCAGCCCCAGCATTTT. This sequence encodes CATSIDPGSNQPQHF.